This T cell receptor beta chain was observed in a study of blood T cell repertoires in COVID-19. Clones were sequenced by immunoSEQ multiplex PCR, and TCRdb holds only the in-frame ones, with some missing. This sample has about 88,000 clones; about 88% occur once, and the top ten carry approximately 2.9%. CDR3 length: 15 amino acids. Germline CDR1 is LGHNA and CDR2 is YNFKEQ. J was trimmed by 6 bases and V by 4 bases; bases with no gene match: 10. The receptor comes from a woman aged 80 or older with acute or convalescent COVID-19. Sequenced material: peripheral blood. The V gene is TRBV4-2, the J gene TRBJ1-2, with TRBD1 identical over 8 bases. The DNA of the CDR3 is TGTGCCAGCAGCCCGGACGACAGGGGTCTGGATGGCTACACCTTC. It specifies CASSPDDRGLDGYTF.